This T cell receptor (beta chain) is drawn from a study of CD8 T cells in ankylosing spondylitis. The authors made TCR beta libraries by quantitative 5'-RACE with molecular barcodes. From the 5' RACE reads, TCRdb called clonotypes with MiXCR, one entry per CDR3 protein. The data hold some 450,000 distinct CDR3 sequences, with approximately 17% observed a single time. V was clipped by 3 bases and J by 5 bases, with 15 bases between them. This CDR3 is 15 amino acids long. The V gene's germline CDR1 is LGHNA and CDR2 YSLEER. Comment on this clonotype: Its antigen is still unknown.

The study, taken as a whole, reports: Ankylosing spondylitis blood appeared to carry a characteristic TCR beta motif of roughly 8 highly homologous variants. Clones tied to disease were said to be significantly enriched in matched ankylosing spondylitis synovial fluid.

The sequenced material came from blood, either unsorted or a sorted T cell fraction (not recorded which). This chain uses TRBV4-3 with TRBJ2-3; D gene uncertain. The sequence was obtained from a male donor with ankylosing spondylitis. The DNA of the CDR3 is TGCGCCAGCAGCCAGAACTACCGCACGGTAGATACGCAGTATTTT. Translation gives CASSQNYRTVDTQYF.